Below are 5 T cell receptor beta chains sequenced from a single sample in a study of post-analysis software for immune sequencing data. Findings and limits, study-wide: TRBV5-6, TRBV5-1 and TRBV20-1 were among roughly five TRBV segments more frequent in patients than controls.

Unique molecular identifiers featured in each of the TCR beta cDNA libraries. One entry per CDR3 protein results from TCRdb running MiXCR on the PCR reads. Counted here are some 260,000 distinct CDR3 sequences, 36% occurring once; the ten biggest clones make up under 5.5%. These receptors are not linked to any known antigen. Sample: blood. The receptors were sampled from a girl between 5 and 17 years old with multiple sclerosis.

This clonotype has a count of ten or more. The V gene is TRBV4-1, the J gene TRBJ2-3; D gene unclear. The CDR3 runs 15 residues. The germline V gene encodes CDR1 MGHRA and CDR2 YSYEKL. The V end was cut by 2 bases, the J end by 0 bases, with 9 bases between. CDR3 region: CASSQYAASTDTQYF. CDR3 bases: TGCGCCAGCAGCCAATATGCGGCTAGCACAGATACGCAGTATTTT.

This clonotype was seen at least ten times. The chain links TRBV29-1 to TRBJ1-2, with 7 bases aligning to TRBD1. Trimming took 7 bases from V and 2 from J; bases not matched to a gene: 7. The CDR3 covers 13 residues. Germline V gene sequence: CDR1 SQVTM, CDR2 ANQGSEA. CDR3 amino acids: CSALDRPNYGYTF. CDR3 in DNA: TGCAGCGCCCTGGACAGGCCGAACTATGGCTACACCTTC.

The rearrangement uses TRBV12-3 or TRBV12-4 and TRBJ2-2; D is perhaps TRBD1 or TRBD2 (6 bases each). This CDR3 is 13 amino acids long. Trimming cost V 3 bases and J 6 bases, with 8 bases left between them. The chain's CDR3 is CASSFGGPGELFF. For the CDR3, the DNA is TGTGCCAGCAGTTTTGGGGGGCCCGGGGAGCTGTTTTTT.

The chain combines TRBV6-6 with TRBJ2-3; TRBD1 matches 7 bases. The J segment lost 4 bases and the V segment lost 2 bases, leaving 9 bases of the junction unmatched. Germline V gene lookup returns CDR1 MNHNY and CDR2 SVGAGI (reference sequence). CDR3 length: 16 residues. The CDR3 sequence: CASSYGRTQGADTQYF. In DNA, the CDR3 is TGTGCCAGCAGTTACGGTCGGACTCAGGGGGCAGATACGCAGTATTTT.

This clonotype was seen ten or more times. This chain links TRBV15 with TRBJ2-1; a possible D gene is TRBD2 (6 bases). This CDR3 is 12 amino acids long. Trimming removed 7 bases at V and 12 bases at J, with 16 bases between. CDR1 and CDR2 from the germline V gene are LNHNV and YYDKDF (reference sequence). The CDR3 reads CATTVVGSGQFF. In DNA form, the CDR3 reads TGTGCCACCACCGTTGTCGGGAGCGGGCAGTTCTTC.